Each of the 23 T cell receptor beta chains below was sequenced from the same sample in a study of PD-L1 blockade in urothelial cancer. Time point noted: peripheral blood 6 weeks after treatment start. Measured with immunoSEQ multiplex PCR; TCRdb has only the in-frame clones, and not every one. The repertoire includes tens of thousands of clones, roughly three quarters of them detected once, and around 3.3% sits in the top ten. Material: PBMCs, obtained around atezolizumab (anti-PD-L1) treatment. All receptors derive from an older man with urothelial cancer.

This clone was counted a single time. This chain connects TRBV4-1 to TRBJ1-1; D might be TRBD1 (5 bases). V lost 6 bases and J lost 5, with 16 bases in between. Germline CDR1 is MGHRA and CDR2 is YSYEKL. This CDR3 is built from 14 residues. CDR3 bases: TGCGCCAGCAGGGGGATCCTAAAGGGGACTGAAGCTTTCTTT. Amino acid sequence: CASRGILKGTEAFF.

The chain joins TRBV28 to TRBJ2-7, with D perhaps matching TRBD1 (8 bases). This CDR3 is 14 amino acids long. Germline V lookup: CDR1 MDHEN, CDR2 SYDVKM. V was clipped by 6 bases and J by 1 base, with 13 bases between them. The CDR3 loop is CASSPQGGSYEQYF. The CDR3 nucleotides are TGTGCCAGCAGCCCACAGGGGGGGTCCTACGAGCAGTACTTC.

This chain links TRBV2 with TRBJ1-5; TRBD1 matches 7 bases. J gave up 6 bases and V 6 bases, and 11 bases lay outside the gene matches. The CDR3 sequence is 15 residues long. CDR1 and CDR2 (germline): SNHLY, FYNNEI. CDR3 nucleotides: TGTGCCAGCAGGGCCCAGGGGGTCGGGAGTCAGCCCCAGCATTTT. It is translated as CASRAQGVGSQPQHF.

This chain joins TRBV2 and TRBJ2-1; possible D gene TRBD1, 6 bases. The ends were cut back, 4 bases at V and 3 bases at J, with 7 bases in the middle. The CDR3 sequence is 13 residues long. CDR1 is SNHLY and CDR2 is FYNNEI in the germline V gene. The CDR3 DNA reads TGTGCCAGCAGTGGGGGGCTCTACAATGAGCAGTTCTTC. The encoded protein is CASSGGLYNEQFF. Full variable domain (missing parts from reference TRBV2 and TRBJ2-1): EPEVTQTPSHQVTQMGQEVILRCVPISNHLYFYWYRQILGQKVEFLVSFYNNEISEKSEIFDDQFSVERPDGSNFTLKIRSTKLEDSAMYFCASSGGLYNEQFFGPGTRLTVL.

This chain uses TRBV5-1 with TRBJ2-7; possible D gene TRBD2, 6 bases. This CDR3 region has 14 residues. V was clipped by 1 base and J by 0 bases, with 8 bases between them. CDR1 is SGHRS, CDR2 YFSETQ, per germline. CDR3 region: CASSLRDSSYEQYF. The CDR3 DNA is TGCGCCAGCAGCTTGCGGGACTCCTCCTACGAGCAGTACTTC.

The rearrangement uses TRBV30 and TRBJ2-3; D is possibly TRBD2 (6 bases). V lost 7 bases to trimming and J lost 5 bases, with 16 bases between them. Germline-derived CDR1 and CDR2 are GTSNPN and SVGIG (reference sequence). CDR3 length equals 13 residues. The CDR3 sequence is CALGRREGDTQYF. For the CDR3, the DNA is TGTGCCTTGGGGCGGAGGGAAGGAGATACGCAGTATTTT.

A few counts support this clone. The chain joins TRBV7-2 to TRBJ2-7, with 8 bases lining up with TRBD2. Germline CDR1 is SGHTA and CDR2 is FQGNSA. This CDR3 contains 13 residues. Unmatched junction bases numbered 5, after V lost 1 base and J lost 9 bases. The chain's CDR3 is CASSLEPLAVQYF. CDR3 sequence (DNA): TGTGCCAGCAGCTTAGAGCCACTAGCGGTGCAGTACTTC.

The gene calls are TRBV11-1 and TRBJ2-6; maybe TRBD1 (5 bases). Trimming stripped 6 bases from V and 0 bases from J, with 6 bases between. The length of the CDR3 is 14 residues. Germline V gene sequence: CDR1 SGHAT, CDR2 FQDESV (reference sequence). This CDR3 reads CASSQGSGANVLTF. The DNA for the CDR3 is TGTGCCAGCAGTCAGGGCTCTGGGGCCAACGTCCTGACTTTC.

The chain couples TRBV19 to TRBJ2-4, with a tentative D call TRBD2 (7 bases). The germline CDR1 and CDR2 sequences are LNHDA and SQIVND (reference sequence). V lost 0 bases and J lost 10, with 13 bases in between. This CDR3 is 14 amino acids long. The DNA for the CDR3 is TGTGCCAGTAGTATAGACGGCAGGGGAGGGATTCAGTACTTC. As protein: CASSIDGRGGIQYF.

This chain links TRBV9 with TRBJ2-5; D possibly corresponds to TRBD1 (5 bases). The CDR3 contains 14 residues. Germline-derived CDR1 and CDR2 are SGDLS and YYNGEE. The V and J ends lost 3 bases and 3 bases respectively, with 12 bases between them. CDR3 residues: CASSAPAREETQYF. DNA of the CDR3: TGTGCCAGCAGCGCCCCCGCCAGGGAAGAGACCCAGTACTTC.

The chain has TRBV5-1 and TRBJ1-5; the match to TRBD1 covers 7 bases. This CDR3 comprises 14 residues. Looked up from germline, CDR1 is SGHRS and CDR2 is YFSETQ. V lost 5 bases and J lost 1; bases outside the gene matches: 3. In DNA, the CDR3 is TGCGCCAGCAGTGAGACAGGGAGCAATCAGCCCCAGCATTTT. This gives the protein CASSETGSNQPQHF.

The CDR3 is CASSASPSLRNTEAFF. DNA of the CDR3: TGTGCCAGCAGCGCCTCCCCCTCGTTGAGGAACACTGAAGCTTTCTTT. This sequence joins TRBV9 and TRBJ1-1; D is uncertain. The V gene's germline CDR1 is SGDLS and CDR2 YYNGEE. CDR3 length: 16 amino acids. Trimming pared 3 bases from V and 1 base from J, leaving 16 bases between.

The chain carries TRBV7-5 and TRBJ2-3; TRBD2, the table's D call, lacks a check against the DNA. TRBV7-5 is listed as a pseudogene. The CDR3 sequence is 19 residues long. The DNA for the CDR3 is TGTGTCAGAAGCTGGGGGGATTGGCGGGGCCTCTCAAAGTTAGATACGCAGTATTTT. As protein: CVRSWGDWRGLSKLDTQYF.

The chain joins TRBV20-1 to TRBJ2-4, with a possible D match to TRBD1 (6 bases). The germline gives CDR1 DFQATT, CDR2 SNEGSKA (reference sequence). Trimming removed 3 bases at V and 10 bases at J, with 10 bases between. The CDR3 covers 11 residues. CDR3 sequence: CSARDSGIQYF. The CDR3 DNA follows: TGCAGTGCTAGGGACAGTGGGATTCAGTACTTC.

The chain employs TRBV14 and TRBJ1-3; D not resolved. Trimming stripped 5 bases from V and 4 bases from J, with 18 bases between. The CDR3 has 16 residues. From germline, CDR1 is SGHDN and CDR2 FVKESK. As DNA, the CDR3 is TGTGCCAGCAGCACGCGTCAGAGGCGGTCGGGAAACACCATATATTTT. It specifies CASSTRQRRSGNTIYF.

V and J are TRBV13 and TRBJ1-2, with D tentatively TRBD1 (5 bases). Germline V gives CDR1 PRHDT, CDR2 FYEKMQ (reference sequence). This CDR3 region has 13 residues. Trimming took 3 bases from V and 5 from J, leaving 10 bases between them. CDR3 in amino acids: CASSLGGPYGYTF. The CDR3 DNA reads as TGTGCCAGCAGCTTGGGGGGTCCTTATGGCTACACCTTC.

The chain combines TRBV4-1 with TRBJ1-2; perhaps TRBD1 as D (6 bases). Trimming took 0 bases from V and 8 from J, leaving 13 bases between them. The CDR3 spans 14 residues. In germline, CDR1 is MGHRA, CDR2 YSYEKL. As DNA, the CDR3 is TGCGCCAGCAGCCAAGAACAGGGATTCGGCGGCTACACCTTC. Its translation: CASSQEQGFGGYTF.

Written as DNA, the CDR3 is TGCGCCAGCAGCTTGTGGCCTATGACAGGGGCAGGGTCAGATACGCAGTATTTT. Translation: CASSLWPMTGAGSDTQYF. This chain connects TRBV5-1 to TRBJ2-3; 8 bases align to TRBD1. This CDR3 has 18 amino acids. The V gene end was trimmed by 1 base and the J gene end by 4 bases; junction bases not matched to a gene: 14. Per germline, CDR1 SGHRS and CDR2 YFSETQ.

This chain connects TRBV11-2 to TRBJ1-2; TRBD1 is a possible D gene (6 bases). The CDR3 has 15 amino acids. V shed 0 bases and J shed 2 bases, with 10 bases lying between them. Germline CDR1 reads SGHAT; CDR2 reads FQNNGV. The CDR3 sequence is CASSLEPGHNYGYTF. The CDR3 DNA sequence: TGTGCCAGCAGCTTAGAGCCGGGACACAACTATGGCTACACCTTC.

V and J are TRBV9 and TRBJ1-3, with 9 bases matching TRBD1. The germline CDR1 and CDR2 sequences are SGDLS and YYNGEE. This CDR3 contains 17 residues. After removal of 0 bases from V and 0 bases from J, the junction contained 4 bases not matched to a gene. The CDR3 loop is CASSVAGTGSSGNTIYF. The CDR3 DNA reads as TGTGCCAGCAGCGTAGCTGGGACAGGGTCCTCTGGAAACACCATATATTTT.

This chain uses TRBV5-6 with TRBJ2-1, with 12 bases identical to TRBD2. The CDR3 is made up of 15 amino acids. Germline lookup yields CDR1 SGHDT and CDR2 YYEEEE. V was clipped by 3 bases and J by 7 bases; unmatched bases: 5. In DNA, the CDR3 is TGTGCCAGCAGCTCGACTAGCGGGAGTAGGAATGAGCAGTTCTTC. Amino acid sequence: CASSSTSGSRNEQFF.

This chain links TRBV5-4 with TRBJ2-1; 13 bases are shared with TRBD2. The germline V gene encodes CDR1 SGHNT and CDR2 YYREEE (reference sequence). Losses at the gene ends were 4 bases for V and 9 bases for J; bases not matched to a gene: 10. The CDR3 totals 16 residues. CDR3 coding DNA: TGTGCCAGCAGCCCCACGACTAGCGGGGGGATAGGTGAGCAGTTCTTC. Protein sequence: CASSPTTSGGIGEQFF. Full variable domain (rest looked up from reference TRBV5-4 and TRBJ2-1): ETGVTQSPTHLIKTRGQQVTLRCSSQSGHNTVSWYQQALGQGPQFIFQYYREEENGRGNFPPRFSGLQFPNYSSELNVNALELDDSALYLCASSPTTSGGIGEQFFGPGTRLTVL.

J is TRBJ2-3 and V is TRBV4-3, with 9 bases identical to TRBD2. V lost 1 base to trimming and J lost 10 bases; unmatched junction nucleotides: 15. Germline V gene lookup returns CDR1 LGHNA and CDR2 YSLEER. The CDR3 has 17 amino acids. CDR3 amino acids: CASSQGGGRALSGAQYF. The CDR3 DNA is TGCGCCAGCAGCCAAGGAGGCGGGAGGGCCCTCTCTGGGGCGCAGTATTTT.